The sequence of this T cell receptor beta chain was determined in a study of patients and donors after allogeneic stem cell transplantation. TCRdb processed the RT-PCR reads anew with MiXCR; each CDR3 protein has one entry. This repertoire shows a few hundred thousand distinct CDR3 sequences, about 14% found once; its top ten account for 9.5% to 13%. CDR1 is MNHNS and CDR2 is SASEGT in the germline V gene. V lost 5 bases to trimming and J lost 0 bases; unmatched junction nucleotides: 7. CDR3 length: 16 residues. This clonotype showed up just a few times. The rearrangement joins TRBV6-1 to TRBJ2-3, with 8 positions matching TRBD2. The TCR sequence derives from a human donor who was either an allogeneic HSCT recipient or a stem cell or donor lymphocyte infusion donor (not recorded which). It is not recorded whose cells these are; they may come from a transplant donor. Sample: blood, either unsorted or a sorted T cell fraction (not recorded which). The CDR3 bases are TGTGCCAGCAGTCCGCGGACTAGCCTTAGCACAGATACGCAGTATTTT. The encoded protein is CASSPRTSLSTDTQYF.